This section outlines one T cell receptor (beta chain) sequence together with its context. The target antigen is unknown. Assay: immunoSEQ multiplex PCR; the TCRdb copy retains only in-frame clones and omits some. The sample lists tens of thousands of clones; about 95% were seen once. These data are taken from a study of graft-versus-host responses after intestinal transplantation. Study-level findings and limits: Early post-transplant HvG declines were associated with peak circulating GvH clone levels.

Germline-derived CDR1 and CDR2 are MNHNS and SASEGT. V gave up 9 bases and J gave up 8 bases, with 12 bases separating them. The CDR3 is 11 amino acids. The J gene is TRBJ2-3, the V gene TRBV6-1; no firm D call. This TCR was recovered from a human donor who was the organ donor for an intestinal transplant. The starting material was unstimulated CD4+ T cells sorted from spleen or lymph node cells, obtained before transplant. The CDR3 DNA is TGTGCCAGTACCCTAGGTGGTACGCAGTATTTT. Translating gives CASTLGGTQYF.